This T cell receptor (beta chain) derives from a study of STAT5B mutations in CD4+ large granular lymphocyte leukemia. The CDR3 has 13 residues. The germline CDR1 and CDR2 sequences are SNHLY and FYNNEI. The V end lost 3 bases, the J end lost 6 bases, and 6 bases lay between the germline ends. Profiled with immunoSEQ multiplex PCR; TCRdb holds only in-frame clones, not every one. Of about 35,000 clones listed, about two thirds are singletons. This clone was seen a handful of times. Its cognate antigen is unknown. The study's findings and limits: Without putative leukemic clones, patient CD4-sorted repertoires remained more clonal than healthy CD4+ repertoires.

The clonotype originates from a human donor in good health. Sequenced material: CD4+ T cells from blood buffy coats. The chain has TRBV2 and TRBJ1-6; D remains ambiguous. The CDR3 bases are TGTGCCAGCAGTGAGGTGGGTAATTCACCCCTCCACTTT. Translation: CASSEVGNSPLHF.